This entry lists 14 T cell receptor beta chains sequenced from one sample in a study of post-analysis software for immune sequencing data. Libraries were made from TCR beta cDNA, and they carried unique molecular identifiers. TCRdb recomputed calls from the PCR reads with MiXCR, one row per CDR3 protein. The sample contains almost 700,000 distinct CDR3 sequences, around 64% of which appear only once. Their cognate antigens are unknown. The study, taken as a whole, reports: The study found TRBV5-6, TRBV5-1 and TRBV20-1 among five TRBV segments more frequent in patients than controls.

The sequencing sample was made of blood. The receptors originated from a girl between 2 and 10 years old with multiple sclerosis.

The J gene is TRBJ2-5, the V gene TRBV10-3, with D unclear. Trimming removed 4 bases from V and 0 bases from J, with 6 bases in between. The CDR3 covers 13 residues. Per germline, CDR1 ENHRY and CDR2 SYGVKD. Here the CDR3 reads CAISGQNQETQYF. The DNA for the CDR3 is TGTGCCATCAGTGGTCAGAACCAAGAGACCCAGTACTTC.

The rearrangement links TRBV20-1 to TRBJ2-5; TRBD2 matches 7 bases. Germline trimming cut 6 bases from V and 3 bases from J; bases unmatched to any gene: 13. CDR1 is DFQATT, CDR2 SNEGSKA, per germline (reference sequence). This CDR3 contains 15 residues. The DNA of the CDR3 is TGCAGTGCCTCGGAGGATAGCGGGCTAAAAGAGACCCAGTACTTC. Its protein product is CSASEDSGLKETQYF.

The V call is TRBV7-6, the J call TRBJ1-2, with D uncertain. Trimming shortened V by 5 bases and J by 4 bases, and 14 bases separated the two germline ends. From germline, CDR1 is SGHVS and CDR2 FNYEAQ. The CDR3 is 14 residues long. Written as DNA, the CDR3 is TGTGCCAGCAGCGATCCAAGACGGCCCTATGGCTACACCTTC. It is translated as CASSDPRRPYGYTF.

There are a few counts of this clonotype. The chain recombines TRBV7-9 with TRBJ2-3, with D possibly TRBD1 on 6 matching bases. The germline CDR1 and CDR2 sequences are SEHNR and FQNEAQ (reference sequence). V lost 4 bases, J lost 0 bases, and 11 bases lay in between. The CDR3 is 15 amino acids. The CDR3 protein is CASSWTDPSTDTQYF. In DNA, the CDR3 is TGTGCCAGCAGCTGGACAGACCCTAGCACAGATACGCAGTATTTT.

The chain uses TRBV25-1 and TRBJ2-5, with a weak D call TRBD1 (5 bases). With 2 bases removed from V and 1 base from J, the gap between germline ends came to 11 bases. CDR1 is MGHDK, CDR2 SYGVNS, per germline. CDR3 length: 15 residues. CDR3 sequence reads: CASSEPRTSQETQYF. The CDR3 DNA follows: TGTGCCAGCAGTGAACCAAGGACATCCCAAGAGACCCAGTACTTC.

The chain carries TRBV15 and TRBJ2-5; 13 bases match TRBD2. V gave up 3 bases and J gave up 3 bases; unmatched junction bases: 10. CDR1 is LNHNV and CDR2 is YYDKDF in the germline V gene (reference sequence). CDR3 size: 18 residues. The CDR3 DNA is TGTGCCACCAGCAGCGGTACTAGCGGGGGGGCGGGCAAAGAGACCCAGTACTTC. It specifies CATSSGTSGGAGKETQYF.

The chain uses TRBV29-1 and TRBJ2-5, with D maybe TRBD2 (5 bases). The germline CDR1 and CDR2 sequences are SQVTM and ANQGSEA. This CDR3 comprises 12 residues. Trimming took off 3 bases at V and 2 bases at J, with 7 bases between the two ends. CDR3 DNA: TGCAGCGTTGAGGGAGCACAAGAGACCCAGTACTTC. Its protein is CSVEGAQETQYF.

The genes are TRBV2 and TRBJ1-5; 12 bases map to TRBD1. With V trimmed by 5 bases and J by 13 bases, 6 bases remained unmatched. Germline V gene lookup returns CDR1 SNHLY and CDR2 FYNNEI. The CDR3 is 13 residues long. CDR3 sequence reads: CASSRDRGPSQHF. Written as DNA, the CDR3 is TGTGCCAGCAGTCGGGACAGGGGGCCTTCTCAGCATTTT.

This clonotype has a handful of counts. The chain has TRBV6-5 and TRBJ1-2; TRBD1 is a possible D gene (5 bases). Trimming took 2 bases from V and 4 from J, leaving 8 bases between them. The CDR3 contains 13 residues. Per the germline V gene, CDR1 is MNHEY and CDR2 is SVGAGI. The CDR3, as DNA: TGTGCCAGCAGTTACAGGGACGGCTATGGCTACACCTTC. This encodes CASSYRDGYGYTF.

This sequence joins TRBV29-1 and TRBJ2-7; the match to TRBD1 covers 7 bases. This CDR3 has 14 amino acids. Losses at the gene ends were 3 bases for V and 0 bases for J; bases not matched to a gene: 5. Looked up from germline, CDR1 is SQVTM and CDR2 is ANQGSEA. As DNA, the CDR3 is TGCAGCGTTGACGTAGGGGGCAGCTCCTACGAGCAGTACTTC. This sequence encodes CSVDVGGSSYEQYF.

The rearrangement joins TRBV12-3 or TRBV12-4 to TRBJ1-1; weak D call: TRBD1 (6 bases). Trimming took 3 bases from V and 4 from J, leaving 9 bases between them. This CDR3 is built from 13 residues. The CDR3 nucleotides read TGTGCCAGCAGTTTGCGGGGGCTCACTGAAGCTTTCTTT. It codes for CASSLRGLTEAFF.

The V and J genes are TRBV12-3 or TRBV12-4 and TRBJ2-1; TRBD1 matches 9 bases. J was trimmed by 8 bases and V by 6 bases; bases with no gene match: 5. CDR3 length: 13 amino acids. In nucleotides, the CDR3 is TGTGCCAGCAGATCGACAGGGGGGGATGAGCAGTTCTTC. Encoded protein: CASRSTGGDEQFF.

This clonotype showed up just a few times. The chain combines TRBV6-5 with TRBJ1-2; D unresolved. The CDR3 contains 13 residues. The germline V and J ends were trimmed by 5 bases and 8 bases, with 15 bases remaining between them. Per germline, CDR1 MNHEY and CDR2 SVGAGI. This chain's CDR3 is CASSNPVPSGYTF. The CDR3 region has the DNA TGTGCCAGCAGTAACCCCGTACCATCAGGCTACACCTTC.

The chain combines TRBV6-5 with TRBJ1-1; TRBD1 might be the D (5 bases). There are 16 residues in the CDR3. Trimming stripped 7 bases from V and 3 bases from J, with 21 bases between. Germline loops: CDR1 MNHEY, CDR2 SVGAGI. In nucleotides, the CDR3 is TGTGCCAGCACCAGAATAGGGGTGGGACGGGACACTGAAGCTTTCTTT. Translating gives CASTRIGVGRDTEAFF.